This is a list of T cell receptor beta chains from one sample in a study of blood T cell repertoires in COVID-19. Measured with immunoSEQ multiplex PCR; TCRdb has only the in-frame clones, and not every one. Of some 97,000 clones in the sample, about 80% were seen once. The sample comprised peripheral blood. Receptor source: a woman in her 70s with acute or convalescent COVID-19. CDR3s include the opening cysteine and the closing phenylalanine or tryptophan. D genes are given only for firm matches. Expanded clones are given a class, and other clones once, few, many or no size at all.

TRBD1,TRBJ1-4,TRBV10-1,13,-,CARNRGKLEKLFF,TGCGCCCGTAACAGGGGGAAACTCGAAAAACTGTTTTTT
-,TRBJ1-6,TRBV2,14,few,CASSEDSYNSPLHF,TGTGCCAGCAGTGAAGACAGCTATAATTCACCCCTCCACTTT
TRBD1,TRBJ1-1,TRBV7-2,18,once,CASSRPGDRLSMNTEAFF,TGTGCCAGCAGCCGCCCCGGGGACAGGTTGTCTATGAACACTGAAGCTTTCTTT
-,TRBJ2-2,TRBV24-1,15,-,CATSVSGVNTGELFF,TGTGCCACCAGTGTTTCGGGGGTGAACACCGGGGAGCTGTTTTTT
-,TRBJ2-7,TRBV7-9,15,-,CASSSRDFLTYEQYF,TGTGCCAGCAGCTCCCGGGATTTCCTTACCTACGAGCAGTACTTC
TRBD1,TRBJ2-7,TRBV30,15,-,CAWRYQRAGGYEQYF,TGTGCCTGGCGCTACCAACGGGCAGGGGGTTACGAGCAGTACTTC
TRBD1,TRBJ1-2,TRBV19,16,-,CASSIRGQKPNYGYTF,TGTGCCAGTAGTATCCGGGGACAGAAACCTAACTATGGCTACACCTTC
TRBD1,TRBJ1-1,TRBV3-1/TRBV3-2,14,once,CASSRTGGNTEAFF,TGTGCCAGCAGCCGGACAGGGGGGAACACTGAAGCTTTCTTT
-,TRBJ1-1,TRBV5-6,14,-,CASSLSRGGAEAFF,TGTGCCAGCAGCTTGTCGCGGGGTGGTGCTGAAGCTTTCTTT
-,TRBJ1-2,TRBV2,12,-,CASSEMADGYTF,TGTGCCAGCAGTGAAATGGCAGATGGCTACACCTTC
TRBD1,TRBJ1-2,TRBV25-1,17,-,CASSTLPGDRGSYGYTF,TGTGCCAGCAGTACCTTGCCTGGGGACAGGGGTTCCTATGGCTACACCTTC
-,TRBJ2-1,TRBV30,14,-,CAWRWGGRINEQFF,TGTGCCTGGAGGTGGGGGGGGCGTATTAATGAGCAGTTCTTC
-,TRBJ2-3,TRBV18,13,few,CASSSTFTDTQYF,TGTGCCAGCTCATCCACATTCACAGATACGCAGTATTTT
TRBD1,TRBJ2-5,TRBV2,14,-,CASGGTGSTETQYF,TGTGCCAGCGGCGGGACAGGGAGTACGGAGACCCAGTACTTC
-,TRBJ2-1,TRBV7-8,15,-,CASRAATSSYNEQFF,TGTGCCAGCAGAGCAGCGACTAGCTCCTACAATGAGCAGTTCTTC
TRBD1,TRBJ1-1,TRBV3-1/TRBV3-2,14,-,CASSWDRRDTEAFF,TGTGCCAGCAGCTGGGACAGGAGGGACACTGAAGCTTTCTTT
-,TRBJ1-4,TRBV7-9,16,-,CASSLAGQSGNEKLFF,TGTGCCAGCAGCTTAGCCGGACAGAGCGGCAATGAAAAACTGTTTTTT
-,TRBJ1-3,TRBV29-1,14,-,CSVVYSGHGNTIYF,TGCAGCGTTGTGTACTCAGGGCATGGAAACACCATATATTTT